Detailed here is one TCR beta chain. This clone has just one count. Its target antigen remains unknown. Nothing much larger sits one base from this clone, and base qualities are not available. The collaborating institutions used their own protocols to collect whole blood in K2EDTA tubes. For TCRbeta analysis, collaborators shipped samples as frozen whole blood, isolated PBMCs, or DNA extracted from either of those sample types. The data were taken from a study of blood T cell repertoires in COVID-19 (dated by TCRdb to the early 2020s). Some background on the complete study: The collaborator samples originated in the United States, Italy and Spain and spanned the acute and convalescent phases of COVID-19. The samples were drawn from two sources: the first 160 participants of the ongoing ImmuneRACE study, and 1,254 subjects contributed by 6 global collaborators. Subjects who had been exposed to COVID-19, were actively infected with it, or had recovered from it provided the deeply sampled blood TCRbeta repertoires that made up the dataset. The material from the prospective study consisted of cDNA or gDNA derived from T cells, B-cell-depleted T cells, or PBMCs. Where available, HLA class I and class II types were obtained from metadata supplied by the sample provider rather than from assay-based typing. The repertoires were made available in a free public database intended to serve as a resource for research on the immune response to SARS-CoV-2. Nearly every sample came with metadata listing a de-identified subject ID, COVID-19 status, age in years and sex. Results and caveats for the whole study, not just this receptor: The amount of clinical and demographic metadata varied by source and participant and was provided uncurated.

TCRbeta CDR3 regions were amplified from genomic DNA by means of the immunoSEQ Assay, a bias-controlled multiplex PCR. The authors processed their data as follows. Within the assay, amplification of reference gene primers was used to estimate how many nucleated cells each sample contained. To quantify the absolute abundance of each unique TCRbeta CDR3 rearrangement, sequence reads were collapsed and filtered. For each sample, productive Simpson clonality was calculated as the square root of Simpson's diversity index across productive rearrangements. This is the immuneACCESS table as TCRdb keeps it, with only in-frame sequences that have V and J called. A part of the clones is gone; compared with another copy, unresolved V genes explain less than half, and the rest is unexplained. Clonal size and the V and J genes are those of that table, whereas D and trimming came from the DNA. In this sample the table shows hundreds of thousands of clones, 75% to 90% of which occur a single time. Around 12% of the sample is in the top ten clones.

The CDR3 numbers 13 residues from cysteine through phenylalanine. Left in the record is the CDR3 DNA by itself, 39 bases read in frame from the first base. Relative to germline, V is 7 bases shorter and J is 0 bases shorter, with 10 bases between their ends. The germline V gene provides CDR1 MNHEY and CDR2 SVGAGI. The TCR comes from a woman aged 60-75 years with active or convalescent COVID-19. Sequenced sample: peripheral blood. The rearrangement combines TRBV6-5 with TRBJ2-7, with no D gene named confidently. Here the CDR3 is given as CASTGSSSYEQYF. The DNA is as follows: TGTGCCAGCACAGGCTCCAGCTCCTACGAGCAGTACTTC.